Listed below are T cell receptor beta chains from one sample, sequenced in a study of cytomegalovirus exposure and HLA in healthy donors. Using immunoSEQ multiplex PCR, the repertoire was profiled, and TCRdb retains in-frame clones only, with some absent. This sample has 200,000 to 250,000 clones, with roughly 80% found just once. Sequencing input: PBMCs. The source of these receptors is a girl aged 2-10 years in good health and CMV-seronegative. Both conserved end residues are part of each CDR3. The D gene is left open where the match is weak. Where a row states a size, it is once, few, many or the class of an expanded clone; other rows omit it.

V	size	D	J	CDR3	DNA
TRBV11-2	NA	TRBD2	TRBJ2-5	CASSLGTRQETQYF	TGTGCCAGCAGCTTAGGGACTAGACAAGAGACCCAGTACTTC
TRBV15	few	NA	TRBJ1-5	CATSRRDSNQPQHF	TGTGCCACCAGCAGACGGGATAGCAATCAGCCCCAGCATTTT
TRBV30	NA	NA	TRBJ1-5	CAWSENRWNQPQHF	TGTGCCTGGAGCGAAAACAGGTGGAATCAGCCCCAGCATTTT
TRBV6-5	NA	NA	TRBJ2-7	CASSRDSYEQYF	TGTGCCAGCAGCCGGGACTCCTACGAGCAGTACTTC
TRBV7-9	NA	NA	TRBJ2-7	CASTPGGNEQYF	TGTGCCAGCACCCCAGGGGGGAACGAGCAGTACTTC
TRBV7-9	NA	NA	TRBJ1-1	CASSLIGGRNTEAFF	TGTGCCAGCAGCTTAATCGGGGGGCGGAACACTGAAGCTTTCTTT
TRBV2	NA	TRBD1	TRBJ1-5	CASSTRDRGRRSNQPQHF	TGTGCCAGCAGTACCCGGGACAGGGGTCGGAGGAGCAATCAGCCCCAGCATTTT
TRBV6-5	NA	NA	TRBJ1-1	CASSYAGGSTEAFF	TGTGCCAGCAGTTACGCGGGGGGGAGCACTGAAGCTTTCTTT
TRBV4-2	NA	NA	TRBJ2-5	CASSQEGRVETQYF	TGTGCCAGCAGCCAAGAGGGCAGGGTGGAGACCCAGTACTTC
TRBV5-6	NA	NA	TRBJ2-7	CASSSPEGSGQYF	TGTGCCAGCAGCTCGCCGGAGGGGAGCGGGCAGTACTTC
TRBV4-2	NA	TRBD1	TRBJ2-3	CASSPGQGADTQYF	TGTGCCAGCAGCCCGGGACAGGGGGCAGATACGCAGTATTTT
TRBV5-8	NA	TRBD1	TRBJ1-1	CASSYGDRVWTEAFF	TGTGCCAGCAGCTACGGAGACAGGGTGTGGACTGAAGCTTTCTTT
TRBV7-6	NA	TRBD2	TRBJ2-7	CASSYGGSDYEQYF	TGTGCCAGCAGCTACGGGGGGTCAGACTACGAGCAGTACTTC
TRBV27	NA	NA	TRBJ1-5	CASSSGPASVPQHF	TGTGCCAGCAGTTCAGGTCCCGCTTCGGTGCCCCAGCATTTT
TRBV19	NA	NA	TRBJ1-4	CASSRTVNEKLFF	TGTGCCAGTAGTAGGACAGTTAATGAAAAACTGTTTTTT
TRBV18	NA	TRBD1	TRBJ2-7	CASSSGTGNWNEQYF	TGTGCCAGCTCATCGGGGACAGGGAATTGGAACGAGCAGTACTTC
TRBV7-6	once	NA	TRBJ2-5	CASSLEADQETQYF	TGTGCCAGCAGCTTAGAGGCGGACCAAGAGACCCAGTACTTC
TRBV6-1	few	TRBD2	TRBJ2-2	CASSEFLAGGSGELFF	TGTGCCAGCAGTGAATTCCTAGCGGGGGGGAGCGGGGAGCTGTTTTTT
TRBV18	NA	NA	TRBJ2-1	CASSPPTGLEQFF	TGTGCCAGCTCACCCCCTACAGGGCTTGAGCAGTTCTTC
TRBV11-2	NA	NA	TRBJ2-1	CASRRVSYNEQFF	TGTGCCAGCAGAAGAGTCTCCTACAATGAGCAGTTCTTC
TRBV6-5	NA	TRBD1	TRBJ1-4	CASSYTGGREKLFF	TGTGCCAGCAGTTATACAGGGGGCCGGGAAAAACTGTTTTTT
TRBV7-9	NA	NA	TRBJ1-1	CSSSFLTHRENTEAFF	TGTTCCAGCAGCTTCCTCACGCACAGGGAGAACACTGAAGCTTTCTTT
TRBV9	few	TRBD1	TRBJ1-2	CASSVDRDSRYGYTF	TGTGCCAGCAGCGTAGATAGGGACAGCAGATATGGCTACACCTTC
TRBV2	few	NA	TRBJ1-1	CASSQGGNTEAFF	TGTGCCAGCAGCCAAGGGGGGAACACTGAAGCTTTCTTT
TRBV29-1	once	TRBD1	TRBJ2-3	CSVGTTPGQRTDTQYF	TGCAGCGTTGGCACGACTCCGGGACAGCGTACAGATACGCAGTATTTT
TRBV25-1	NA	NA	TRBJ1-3	CASRPGEGTGNTIYF	TGTGCCAGCAGACCAGGTGAGGGAACCGGAAACACCATATATTTT
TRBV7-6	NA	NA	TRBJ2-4	CASSLEQGGGNIQYF	TGTGCCAGCAGCTTAGAACAGGGTGGCGGAAACATTCAGTACTTC